This T cell receptor beta chain is drawn from a study of technical replicates of blood from several donors. Profiling relied on immunoSEQ multiplex PCR, and the TCRdb table lists in-frame clones only, not all of them. The repertoire holds roughly 100,000 clones, with 96% as singletons. The trim removed 6 bases at V and 7 bases at J, leaving 11 bases unmatched. The CDR3 loop spans 16 amino acids. Per germline, CDR1 SNHLY and CDR2 FYNNEI. This receptor was identified in a human donor in good health. Input material: T cells isolated from PBMCs. This rearrangement joins TRBV2 to TRBJ2-5; TRBD2 matches 13 bases. The CDR3 here is CASSRGLAGALGTQYF. The CDR3 bases are TGTGCCAGCAGCCGAGGACTAGCGGGAGCCTTAGGGACCCAGTACTTC. Using reference TRBV2 and TRBJ2-5 for the parts outside the CDR3, the full variable domain is EPEVTQTPSHQVTQMGQEVILRCVPISNHLYFYWYRQILGQKVEFLVSFYNNEISEKSEIFDDQFSVERPDGSNFTLKIRSTKLEDSAMYFCASSRGLAGALGTQYFGPGTRLLVL.